These T cell receptor beta chains were read from a single sample in a study of cytomegalovirus exposure and HLA in healthy donors. The assay was immunoSEQ multiplex PCR, and TCRdb's table has in-frame clones only and misses some. Of 55,000 to 70,000 clones in the sample, over 60% are singletons; the top ten hold 3%. The sample taken for sequencing was PBMCs. The source of these receptors is a woman aged 50 to 60 in good health and CMV-seronegative. Each CDR3 is given with its conserved first and last residue. The D gene is left open where the match is weak. Part of the rows lack a size; the others show once, few, many or a class for expanded clones.

CDR3 length,V gene,J gene,clone size,D gene,CDR3 DNA,CDR3 protein
15,TRBV19,TRBJ2-5,.,.,TGTGCCAGTAGTATAGGGCTAGCCTACCTAGGGACCCAGTACTTC,CASSIGLAYLGTQYF
14,TRBV5-1,TRBJ2-7,.,.,TGCGCCAGCAGACCACCCGGACAGTCCTACGAGCAGTACTTC,CASRPPGQSYEQYF
15,TRBV6-1,TRBJ2-7,.,.,TGTGCCAGCACCCAAGGGGGGGAGGGGGTAGGTGAGCAGTACTTC,CASTQGGEGVGEQYF
14,TRBV19,TRBJ1-4,.,.,TGTGCCAGTACCTCGGGGTGGGGTTATGAAAAACTGTTTTTT,CASTSGWGYEKLFF
16,TRBV6-8,TRBJ1-4,.,TRBD1,TGTGCCAGCAGAAGGGAGACAGGGATGGTTAATGAAAAACTGTTTTTT,CASRRETGMVNEKLFF
15,TRBV5-6,TRBJ2-3,.,.,TGTGCCAGCAGCTTTGGTAGAGGGTATGCAGATACGCAGTATTTT,CASSFGRGYADTQYF
13,TRBV2,TRBJ2-3,.,.,TGTGCCAGCAGTGAACTCAGGGCAGATACGCAGTATTTT,CASSELRADTQYF
13,TRBV7-9,TRBJ1-4,.,.,TGTGCCAGCAGAAGGGGAGGGGGGGAAAAACTGTTTTTT,CASRRGGGEKLFF
19,TRBV5-1,TRBJ2-3,once,TRBD2,TGCGCCAGCAGCTGGACCGGGACTAGCGGGTCCACTAGCACAGATACGCAGTATTTT,CASSWTGTSGSTSTDTQYF
15,TRBV6-6,TRBJ1-1,.,.,TGTGCCAGCAGTACCGCGGGACGGTTGAACACTGAAGCTTTCTTT,CASSTAGRLNTEAFF
16,TRBV5-1,TRBJ2-7,.,TRBD2,TGCGCCAGCAGCTTGGAGTGGACTAGCGAGCCCTACGAGCAGTACTTC,CASSLEWTSEPYEQYF
14,TRBV11-2,TRBJ2-7,few,.,TGTGCCAGCAGCTTCGACGGGAACAACTACGAGCAGTACTTC,CASSFDGNNYEQYF
11,TRBV29-1,TRBJ2-2,once,.,TGCAGCGTGCGTCAGGGTGGGGAGCTGTTTTTT,CSVRQGGELFF
13,TRBV7-2,TRBJ1-1,few,TRBD1,TGTGCCAGCAGCTCACAACAGGGGGCTGAAGCTTTCTTT,CASSSQQGAEAFF
15,TRBV5-6,TRBJ2-1,.,.,TGTGCCAGCAGCCCTTTGGGAGGCGACCACAATGAGCAGTTCTTC,CASSPLGGDHNEQFF
15,TRBV10-3,TRBJ1-1,few,TRBD1,TGTGCCATCAGCGGACAGGGGGTTTGGGGCACTGAAGCTTTCTTT,CAISGQGVWGTEAFF
13,TRBV13,TRBJ1-5,.,.,TGTGCCAGCAGCTTAGGCCGGGGGATTCCCCAGCATTTT,CASSLGRGIPQHF
13,TRBV30,TRBJ1-2,few,.,TGTGCCTGGAGTGTATCTGATCTGGTAGGAGGAACCTTC,CAWSVSDLVGGTF
17,TRBV19,TRBJ1-4,few,.,TGTGCCAGTAGTATCGATTGGGGCAGGGCGACTAATGAAAAACTGTTTTTT,CASSIDWGRATNEKLFF
13,TRBV19,TRBJ1-5,.,.,TGTGCCAGTAGTCCCCAAGTCCAGGGGCCCCAGCATTTT,CASSPQVQGPQHF
16,TRBV28,TRBJ1-1,.,.,TGTGCCAGCAGCCCCGGGGGGGGGAAAGGGAACACTGAAGCTTTCTTT,CASSPGGGKGNTEAFF
16,TRBV28,TRBJ1-2,.,.,TGTGCCAGCAGTTTATCAGTAGGGGCAGGGGATTATGGCTACACCTTC,CASSLSVGAGDYGYTF
13,TRBV2,TRBJ2-7,few,TRBD1,TGTGCCAGCGGACCGGACAGGGGGTCCGCGCAGTACTTC,CASGPDRGSAQYF
15,TRBV5-1,TRBJ2-5,.,TRBD2,TGCGCCAGCAGCTTAATAGCGGGAGTTTTTGAGACCCAGTACTTC,CASSLIAGVFETQYF
15,TRBV5-6,TRBJ1-5,.,TRBD1,TGTGCCAGCAGCTTGGGACAGGGGAGCAATCAGCCCCAGCATTTT,CASSLGQGSNQPQHF
13,TRBV2,TRBJ2-3,.,.,TGTGCCAGCAGTGACGAACTAGCAGATACGCAGTATTTT,CASSDELADTQYF
16,TRBV19,TRBJ1-5,.,TRBD1,TGTGCCACCAAACGGATTGGGACAGTTGGAAGTCAGCCCCAGCATTTT,CATKRIGTVGSQPQHF
13,TRBV27,TRBJ2-7,few,.,TGTGCCAGCAGCCCCGGCGGCTCTTACGAGCAGTACTTC,CASSPGGSYEQYF
14,TRBV7-9,TRBJ2-7,.,.,TGTTCCAGCAGCTTAGAAGCGGACTCCTACGAGCAGTACTTC,CSSSLEADSYEQYF
19,TRBV29-1,TRBJ2-5,.,TRBD2,TGCAGCGTTGACGGGAGGGGGGATCAGGGCCCTCGGGCCCTAGAGACCCAGTACTTC,CSVDGRGDQGPRALETQYF
14,TRBV28,TRBJ1-2,few,.,TGTGCCAGCAGTACCGGGACAAATAACTATGGCTACACCTTC,CASSTGTNNYGYTF
14,TRBV6-5,TRBJ1-1,.,TRBD1,TGTGCCAGCAGTGGCCGGGGACAGGGCAGACTAACTTTCTTT,CASSGRGQGRLTFF
12,TRBV7-2,TRBJ2-3,.,.,TGTGCCAGCAGTATTAATAGAGATACGCAGTATTTT,CASSINRDTQYF